This TCR beta chain was recorded in a study of identical twins. TCRdb independently ran MiXCR on the 5' RACE reads; one entry per CDR3 protein. This sample yields about 790,000 distinct CDR3 sequences, of which 15% to 20% are seen a single time; around 13% belongs to the top ten. This clonotype has a count of ten or more. This same sample was also taken into another study, of T cells expressing NK-cell markers. That publication notes: Sequencing of TCR beta repertoires drew on sorted CD3+CD56+NKG2C+, CD3+CD56+NKG2C- and CD3+CD56-NKG2C+ T cells.

The receptor was derived from a woman aged 18 to 35 in good health. The sample consisted of PBMCs.

CDR3 DNA sequence: TGTGCCATCAAACAGAGCGAGACCCAGTACTTC. Its protein product is CAIKQSETQYF. This chain joins TRBV10-3 and TRBJ2-5; D unresolved. There are 11 residues in the CDR3. The ends were cut back, 7 bases at V and 5 bases at J, with 8 bases in the middle. Germline V lookup: CDR1 ENHRY, CDR2 SYGVKD.